A selection of T cell receptor beta chains follows, all from one sample in a study of blood T cell repertoires in COVID-19. Method: immunoSEQ multiplex PCR; TCRdb's copy keeps in-frame clones and lacks some. The repertoire includes hundreds of thousands of clones, around 92% of them detected once, and approximately 3% sits in the top ten. Sequences were obtained from peripheral blood. All receptors come from a woman in her twenties or thirties with COVID-19, enrolled during active disease. The CDR3 runs from the conserved cysteine through the conserved F or W. The D gene is left open where the match is weak. Size is omitted from some rows. Given values are once, few, many or a class for expanded clones.

clone size	V gene	D gene	J gene	CDR3 DNA	CDR3 protein
.	TRBV4-1	.	TRBJ2-1	TGCGCCAGCAGCCATTCCGGTGAGCAGTTCTTC	CASSHSGEQFF
.	TRBV24-1	TRBD1	TRBJ1-5	TGTGCCACCAGTGACGCTGGACAGGCGGCTAGCAATCAGCCCCAGCATTTT	CATSDAGQAASNQPQHF
once	TRBV24-1	.	TRBJ2-7	TGTGCCACCAGCAGACCGGGGTTGCACGAGCAGTACTTC	CATSRPGLHEQYF
.	TRBV6-5	TRBD1	TRBJ2-7	TGTGCCAGCAAGACCGGGACAGACTATGGGGAGCAGTACTTC	CASKTGTDYGEQYF
once	TRBV30	.	TRBJ1-5	TGTGTCTGGAGTGTGGGAGGCCATGGAACGCCCCAGCATTTT	CVWSVGGHGTPQHF
.	TRBV18	TRBD1	TRBJ1-3	TGTGCCAGCTCACCGCGGACAGGGAGGGATGGAAACACCATATATTTT	CASSPRTGRDGNTIYF
.	TRBV5-4	TRBD1	TRBJ2-5	TGTGCCAGCAGCTTGGGAGGACAGGGGGCAGAGACCCAGTACTTC	CASSLGGQGAETQYF
.	TRBV28	TRBD1	TRBJ2-1	TGTGCCAGCAGTTCAACATCTTGGACAGGGGGCTCGGCGGGCTCCTACAATGAGCAGTTCTTC	CASSSTSWTGGSAGSYNEQFF
.	TRBV19	.	TRBJ1-1	TGTGCCAGTAGTACCGTCCGACAGAGCCGGAACACTGAAGCTTTCTTT	CASSTVRQSRNTEAFF
.	TRBV5-1	.	TRBJ1-4	TGCGCCAGCAGCCCCGAGGCCGCTAATGAAAAACTGTTTTTT	CASSPEAANEKLFF
.	TRBV29-1	TRBD1	TRBJ2-3	TGCAGCTCAGGACAGGGGGCTGGGGATACGCAGTATTTT	CSSGQGAGDTQYF
.	TRBV10-2	TRBD1	TRBJ2-5	TGCGCCAGCAGTGGGACAGGGGAAGAGACCCAGTACTTC	CASSGTGEETQYF
.	TRBV6-5	.	TRBJ1-6	TGTGCCAGCAGTTTGGGGGGGGGTGGATCACCCCTCCACTTT	CASSLGGGGSPLHF
.	TRBV18	TRBD1	TRBJ1-1	TGTGCCAGCTCACCAGGGACAGGTCGGGACACTGAAGCTTTCTTT	CASSPGTGRDTEAFF
few	TRBV18	.	TRBJ1-1	TGTGCCAGCTCACTTACAGGAGCCACTGAAGCTTTCTTT	CASSLTGATEAFF
.	TRBV10-1	TRBD1	TRBJ1-1	TGCGCCAGCAGCGGGGGCGCAGGGGGAGGAACTGAAGCTTTCTTT	CASSGGAGGGTEAFF
.	TRBV2	TRBD2	TRBJ2-3	TGTGCCAGCAAGGCGGGGGTGACCACAGATACGCAGTATTTT	CASKAGVTTDTQYF
.	TRBV23-1	.	TRBJ1-3	TGCGCCAGCCGGCGACAGGCCCGCTCTGGAAACACCATATATTTT	CASRRQARSGNTIYF
.	TRBV7-6	.	TRBJ2-2	TGTGCCAGCAGCGCGCGACAGAACACCGGGGAGCTGTTTTTT	CASSARQNTGELFF
.	TRBV6-1	TRBD2	TRBJ2-5	TGTGCCAGCAGTGTATCCCCTAGCGGGGGATTTGGACGACAAGAGACCCAGTACTTC	CASSVSPSGGFGRQETQYF
few	TRBV27	TRBD1	TRBJ1-1	TGTGCCAGCAGTCGGACAGGGAACACTGAAGCTTTCTTT	CASSRTGNTEAFF
few	TRBV6-2/TRBV6-3	.	TRBJ1-6	TGTGCCAGCAGTTACGAGTTTGACTATTCACCCCTCCACTTT	CASSYEFDYSPLHF
.	TRBV7-9	TRBD2	TRBJ2-1	TGTGCCAGCAGCCCACAGCGGGAGAAGCGCAATGAGCAGTTCTTC	CASSPQREKRNEQFF
.	TRBV7-2	TRBD2	TRBJ2-3	TGTGCCAGCAGCCCGTCCGGGTGGGCGGGGGTCAAAGATACGCAGTATTTT	CASSPSGWAGVKDTQYF
.	TRBV18	.	TRBJ2-1	TGTGCCAGCTCACCGGGACTGGACAATGAGCAGTTCTTC	CASSPGLDNEQFF
.	TRBV23-1	TRBD2	TRBJ2-2	TGCGCCAGCAGTCTGGCTAGCGGGGTAACGAACACCGGGGAGCTGTTTTTT	CASSLASGVTNTGELFF
.	TRBV12-3/TRBV12-4	.	TRBJ1-1	TGTGCCAGCAGTTTCGGGGCTGAAGCTTTCTTT	CASSFGAEAFF
.	TRBV19	.	TRBJ1-1	TGTGCCACCAAATCCGCCAGGGGACCCTTTGAAGCTTTCTTT	CATKSARGPFEAFF
.	TRBV28	TRBD1	TRBJ2-1	TGTGCCAGCAGCCCGGGACAGTCCTCCTACAATGAGCAGTTCTTC	CASSPGQSSYNEQFF
.	TRBV5-6	.	TRBJ2-3	TGTGCCAGCAGCGATGGACTGACAAGCACAGATACGCAGTATTTT	CASSDGLTSTDTQYF
.	TRBV5-4	.	TRBJ1-1	TGTGCCAGCAGCCGAAGGGGGAACACTGAAGCTTTCTTT	CASSRRGNTEAFF
.	TRBV11-2	TRBD1	TRBJ1-6	TGTGCCAGCAGCTCCTGGACAGGGTCGGATTCACCCCTCCACTTT	CASSSWTGSDSPLHF
.	TRBV11-3	TRBD1	TRBJ2-2	TGTGCCAGCAGCTTAGGGGACAGGGAGGACGACACCGGGGAGCTGTTTTTT	CASSLGDREDDTGELFF
.	TRBV18	.	TRBJ1-2	TGTGCCAGCTCACCTCCAGGACAGCCTCCTAGCTATGGCTACACCTTC	CASSPPGQPPSYGYTF
.	TRBV28	TRBD1	TRBJ2-5	TGTGCCAGCAGTCGAAGGACAGGACCCCAAGAGACCCAGTACTTC	CASSRRTGPQETQYF
.	TRBV2	.	TRBJ1-6	TGTGCCAGCAGGGGGGCTCCTGGGAATAATTCACCCCTCCACTTT	CASRGAPGNNSPLHF
few	TRBV5-1	TRBD1	TRBJ2-7	TGCGCCAGCAGCTTACCCGGGGAGGGACAGGGCGCGGAACAGTACTTC	CASSLPGEGQGAEQYF
.	TRBV19	TRBD1	TRBJ2-7	TGTGCCAGTAGTTCGCTTCCGGGACAGGGGGTCTACGAGCAGTACTTC	CASSSLPGQGVYEQYF
.	TRBV15	TRBD1	TRBJ1-5	TGTGCCACCGGACAGGGGATCAATCAGCCCCAGCATTTT	CATGQGINQPQHF
.	TRBV7-2	TRBD2	TRBJ2-5	TGTGCCAGCAGCTTAGGGTCGGTGGCGGGGGGCCAAGAGACCCAGTACTTC	CASSLGSVAGGQETQYF
once	TRBV15	TRBD1	TRBJ2-1	TGTGCCACCAGCAGAGATCGGGACAGGGCCTACAATGAGCAGTTCTTC	CATSRDRDRAYNEQFF
.	TRBV9	TRBD1	TRBJ2-5	TGTGCCAGCAGCGTAGGGGGGACAGAAGAGACCCAGTACTTC	CASSVGGTEETQYF
.	TRBV7-2	.	TRBJ1-1	TGTGCCAGCAGCTTATATCTGGGAGTTGGTGAAGCTTTCTTT	CASSLYLGVGEAFF
.	TRBV27	.	TRBJ2-2	TGTGCCAGCAGTTTATCGATTGTGATGGCAGGGGAACCCGGGGAGCTGTTTTTT	CASSLSIVMAGEPGELFF
.	TRBV6-4	TRBD1	TRBJ1-2	TGTGCCAGCAGTGACTCGCACAGGGGTTTGGATGGCTACACCTTC	CASSDSHRGLDGYTF
.	TRBV11-3	.	TRBJ2-5	TGTGCCAGCAGGTGGGGGGTCGGGGAGACCCAGTACTTC	CASRWGVGETQYF
few	TRBV5-1	.	TRBJ1-1	TGCGCCAGCAGCCGGGAAACTGGTGGGAACACTGAAGCTTTCTTT	CASSRETGGNTEAFF
.	TRBV28	.	TRBJ2-5	TGTGCCAGCAGCCTGAGGGCACAGACCCAGTACTTC	CASSLRAQTQYF
.	TRBV19	TRBD2	TRBJ2-1	TGTGCCAGTAGTATTCTTTCTATAGCCGGGACTAGCGGGAGGACCTACAATGAGCAGTTCTTC	CASSILSIAGTSGRTYNEQFF
.	TRBV6-5	.	TRBJ1-2	TGTGCCAGCAGCCGCGGAGGCTATGGCTACACCTTC	CASSRGGYGYTF